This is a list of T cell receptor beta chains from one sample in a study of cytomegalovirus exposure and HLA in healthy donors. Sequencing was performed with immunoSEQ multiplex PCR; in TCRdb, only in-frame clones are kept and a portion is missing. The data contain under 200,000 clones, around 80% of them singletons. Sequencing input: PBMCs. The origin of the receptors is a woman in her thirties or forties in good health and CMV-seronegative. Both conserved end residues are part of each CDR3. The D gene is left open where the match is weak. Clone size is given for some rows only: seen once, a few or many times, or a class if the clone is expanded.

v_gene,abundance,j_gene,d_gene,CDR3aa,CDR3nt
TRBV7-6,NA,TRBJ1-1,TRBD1,CASSLGQGNTEAFF,TGTGCCAGCAGCCTGGGACAGGGGAACACTGAAGCTTTCTTT
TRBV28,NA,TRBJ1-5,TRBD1,CASSSGTGGEWWSNQPQHF,TGTGCCAGCAGTTCTGGGACAGGGGGCGAGTGGTGGAGCAATCAGCCCCAGCATTTT
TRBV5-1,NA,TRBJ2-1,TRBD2,CASSPRMISGGADYEQFF,TGCGCCAGCAGCCCTCGGATGATTAGCGGGGGGGCCGACTATGAGCAGTTCTTC
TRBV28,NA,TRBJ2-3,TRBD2,CASSLSGSDTDTQYF,TGTGCCAGCAGCCTTAGCGGGAGCGATACAGATACGCAGTATTTT
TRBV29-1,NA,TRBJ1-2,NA,CSVEQVRHGYTF,TGCAGCGTTGAACAAGTAAGACACGGCTACACCTTC
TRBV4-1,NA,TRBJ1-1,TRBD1,CASSQALGQKAFF,TGCGCCAGCAGCCAAGCCTTGGGACAGAAAGCTTTCTTT
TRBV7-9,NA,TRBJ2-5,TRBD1,CASTPLPDRTKETQYF,TGTGCCAGCACCCCCCTCCCGGACAGGACGAAGGAGACCCAGTACTTC
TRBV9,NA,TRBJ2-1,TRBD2,CASSQGTSGMVEQFF,TGTGCCAGCAGCCAAGGGACTAGCGGGATGGTTGAGCAGTTCTTC
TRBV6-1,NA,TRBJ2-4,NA,CASSDKTGRNIQYF,TGTGCCAGCAGTGACAAGACAGGGAGGAACATTCAGTACTTC
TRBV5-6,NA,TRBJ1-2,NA,CASSSGVSSGYTF,TGTGCCAGCAGCTCAGGGGTTTCGAGCGGCTACACCTTC
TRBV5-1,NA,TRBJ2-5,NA,CASSPGALQETQYF,TGCGCCAGCAGCCCAGGGGCCCTACAAGAGACCCAGTACTTC
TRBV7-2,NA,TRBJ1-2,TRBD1,CASSTNRGNYGYTF,TGTGCCAGCAGCACAAACAGGGGGAACTATGGCTACACCTTC
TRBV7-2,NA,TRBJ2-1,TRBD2,CASSEGMGGGVFF,TGTGCCAGCAGCGAAGGGATGGGGGGAGGGGTGTTCTTC
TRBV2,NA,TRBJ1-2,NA,CASLQGGMYGYTF,TGTGCCAGCCTCCAGGGCGGGATGTATGGCTACACCTTC
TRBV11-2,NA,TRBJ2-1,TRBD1,CASSLGRGTGAYNEQFF,TGTGCCAGCAGCTTAGGGCGGGGGACAGGGGCGTACAATGAGCAGTTCTTC
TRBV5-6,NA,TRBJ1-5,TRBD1,CASSSLDRGYNQPQHF,TGTGCCAGCAGCTCCTTGGACAGGGGATATAATCAGCCCCAGCATTTT
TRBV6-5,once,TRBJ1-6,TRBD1,CASSSPDRASPLHF,TGTGCCAGCAGTTCCCCGGACAGGGCATCACCCCTCCACTTT
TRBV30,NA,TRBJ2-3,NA,CAWSVDRTSSTDTQYF,TGTGCCTGGAGTGTTGACAGGACCTCTAGCACAGATACGCAGTATTTT
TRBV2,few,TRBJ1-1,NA,CASSVQPGTEAFF,TGTGCCAGCAGTGTACAACCAGGCACTGAAGCTTTCTTT
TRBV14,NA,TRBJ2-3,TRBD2,CASSQGVRGSLGVDTQYF,TGTGCCAGCAGCCAGGGGGTGCGCGGGAGCCTCGGCGTGGACACGCAGTATTTT
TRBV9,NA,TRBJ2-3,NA,CASSVEGSGGTQYF,TGTGCCAGCAGCGTAGAAGGAAGCGGTGGTACGCAGTATTTT
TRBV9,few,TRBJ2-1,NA,CASTPTGGTYNEQFF,TGTGCCAGCACCCCAACTGGGGGGACCTACAATGAGCAGTTCTTC
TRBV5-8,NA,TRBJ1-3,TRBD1,CASSNDREAGNTIYF,TGTGCCAGCAGCAATGACAGGGAGGCTGGAAACACCATATATTTT
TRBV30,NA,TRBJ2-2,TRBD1,CAWSTHRGTGELFF,TGTGCCTGGAGTACCCACAGGGGCACCGGGGAGCTGTTTTTT
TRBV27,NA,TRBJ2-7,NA,CASSRGRGSYEQYF,TGTGCCAGCAGCCGGGGGCGGGGGTCCTACGAGCAGTACTTC
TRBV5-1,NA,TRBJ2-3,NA,CASSFGSLNPAADTQYF,TGCGCCAGCAGCTTTGGCAGTCTAAATCCGGCGGCAGATACGCAGTATTTT
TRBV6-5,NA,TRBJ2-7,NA,CASSHDWASSYEQYF,TGTGCCAGCAGCCATGACTGGGCTAGCTCCTACGAGCAGTACTTC
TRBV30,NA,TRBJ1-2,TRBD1,CAWTPTGGPGYTF,TGTGCCTGGACCCCGACAGGGGGCCCCGGCTACACCTTC